The 7 T cell receptor beta chains listed next were all sequenced from one sample in a study of early T cells in non-severe SARS-CoV-2 infection. A single record per CDR3 protein comes from TCRdb applying MiXCR to the 5' RACE reads. The table includes about 77,000 distinct CDR3 sequences, roughly 9.4% detected once. The material sequenced was whole blood. The receptor source for this set is an adult who was a healthcare worker with PCR-confirmed SARS-CoV-2 infection or an uninfected control (not recorded which).

This clonotype was detected a few times. This chain joins TRBV7-9 and TRBJ2-3; perhaps TRBD2 as D (6 bases). V lost 1 base and J lost 2, with 10 bases in between. This CDR3 is built from 15 residues. Per the germline V gene, CDR1 is SEHNR and CDR2 is FQNEAQ (reference sequence). CDR3 region: CASSLDPGATDTQYF. CDR3 DNA: TGTGCCAGCAGCTTAGATCCGGGAGCCACAGATACGCAGTATTTT.

This clonotype has at least ten counts. The V call is TRBV3-1, the J call TRBJ1-2, with D possibly TRBD1 on 6 matching bases. Trimming took off 6 bases at V and 1 base at J, with 12 bases between the two ends. This CDR3 spans 14 amino acids. The germline V gene has CDR1 LGHDT and CDR2 YNNKEL (reference sequence). The CDR3 bases are TGTGCCAGCAGACCTTCAGGGGATAACTATGGCTACACCTTC. Its translation is CASRPSGDNYGYTF.

The table lists this clonotype with a few counts. The J gene is TRBJ2-3, the V gene TRBV6-1, with 10 nucleotides matching TRBD1. CDR3 length equals 14 residues. Germline values: CDR1 MNHNS, CDR2 SASEGT. J gave up 4 bases and V 6 bases, and 4 bases lay outside the gene matches. CDR3 in amino acids: CASSPGTGADTQYF. The CDR3 DNA sequence: TGTGCCAGCAGCCCAGGGACAGGGGCAGATACGCAGTATTTT.

The CDR3: CAISDSGGASYGYTF. The CDR3 bases are TGTGCCATCAGTGATTCGGGAGGGGCGTCCTATGGCTACACCTTC. This chain uses TRBV10-3 with TRBJ1-2; D is perhaps TRBD1 (5 bases). Trimming took off 3 bases at V and 4 bases at J, with 15 bases between the two ends. Looked up from germline, CDR1 is ENHRY and CDR2 is SYGVKD. The CDR3 has 15 residues.

This clonotype was counted a few times. The chain joins TRBV6-2 or TRBV6-3 to TRBJ2-2, with unresolved D. Between the trimmed V and J ends, which lost 6 bases and 5 bases, there was a span of 10 bases. The germline CDR1 and CDR2 sequences are MNHEY and SVGEGT. The CDR3 is made up of 13 amino acids. The CDR3 sequence: CASSQTRTGELFF. Written as DNA, the CDR3 is TGTGCCAGCAGCCAAACACGGACCGGGGAGCTGTTTTTT.

The J gene is TRBJ2-3, the V gene TRBV9; 8 bases fit TRBD1. CDR1 and CDR2 from the germline V gene are SGDLS and YYNGEE. V was clipped by 0 bases and J by 5 bases; unmatched bases: 5. The CDR3 is 15 residues long. The CDR3 region is CASSVAGTGEDTQYF. Written as DNA, the CDR3 is TGTGCCAGCAGCGTAGCGGGGACAGGTGAAGATACGCAGTATTTT. The whole variable domain, remainder taken from reference TRBV9 and TRBJ2-3, is DSGVTQTPKHLITATGQRVTLRCSPRSGDLSVYWYQQSLDQGLQFLIQYYNGEERAKGNILERFSAQQFPDLHSELNLSSLELGDSALYFCASSVAGTGEDTQYFGPGTRLTVL.

J is TRBJ2-3 and V is TRBV5-1; no definite D call. CDR1 and CDR2 (germline): SGHRS, YFSETQ. Trimming left V 0 bases short and J 2 bases short, with 19 bases between. CDR3 length: 18 residues. The CDR3, as DNA: TGCGCCAGCAGCTTGGTCGAGGTTGTGGCCGTGGCCACAGATACGCAGTATTTT. This translates into CASSLVEVVAVATDTQYF.